A single sample gave rise to the 25 T cell receptor beta chains below, sequenced in a study of T-cell reconstitution after alpha-beta-depleted transplantation in children. Unique molecular identifiers were built into the TCRbeta library. From the PCR reads, TCRdb called clonotypes with MiXCR, one entry per CDR3 protein. The sample includes about 74,000 distinct CDR3 sequences, less than 15% of them seen just once. The sample in question was PBMCs, mostly from graft donor cells, obtained 180 days after TCRalphabeta/CD19-depleted stem cell transplant. Receptors originate from a male patient between 2 and 10 years old who had a stem cell transplant for acute lymphoblastic leukemia, so the T cells may come from the graft donor.

CDR3 DNA: TGTGCCAGCAGTATAGGGACTAGCGGGAGCTGGGGCGAGCAGTACTTC. Its translation is CASSIGTSGSWGEQYF. The V gene is TRBV6-1, the J gene TRBJ2-7; TRBD2 aligns across 14 bases. The CDR3 has 16 residues. Germline CDR1 and CDR2: MNHNS and SASEGT. V lost 5 bases to trimming and J lost 6 bases; unmatched junction nucleotides: 9.

This clonotype appeared a single time. At one of its ends the junction is not consistent with the germline gene, which may arise from a read error. This chain joins TRBV28 and TRBJ2-5; no firm D call. CDR3 length: 17 residues. CDR1 and CDR2 (germline): MDHEN, SYDVKM. CDR3 loop: CASSLGRVQTLKATQHF. The CDR3 DNA sequence: TGTGCCAGCAGCCTGGGCCGAGTTCAAACCCTGAAAGCGACCCAGCACTTC.

This clonotype has a handful of counts. This rearrangement joins TRBV12-3 or TRBV12-4 to TRBJ2-1; D is perhaps TRBD1 (7 bases). The V gene lost 1 base and the J gene lost 5 bases, with 12 bases spanning the gap. The CDR3 length is 15 residues. The CDR3 is CASSLVQGGHNEQFF. CDR3 in DNA: TGTGCCAGCAGTTTAGTCCAGGGGGGCCACAATGAGCAGTTCTTC.

The chain uses TRBV7-9 and TRBJ1-5, with no clear D. This CDR3 has 14 residues. From germline, CDR1 is SEHNR and CDR2 FQNEAQ (reference sequence). V shed 6 bases and J shed 0 bases, with 9 bases lying between them. CDR3 coding DNA: TGTGCCAGCAGGCAAGCAGGTAGCAATCAGCCCCAGCATTTT. This codes for CASRQAGSNQPQHF.

This clonotype was detected a few times. The genes are TRBV28 and TRBJ1-2, with D tentatively TRBD1 (5 bases). The germline gives CDR1 MDHEN, CDR2 SYDVKM. CDR3 length equals 13 residues. Trimming cost V 3 bases and J 5 bases, with 10 bases left between them. CDR3: CASSFQGWYGYTF. The CDR3 nucleotides are TGTGCCAGCAGTTTTCAGGGTTGGTATGGCTACACCTTC.

The table lists this clonotype with a few counts. The J gene is TRBJ1-2, the V gene TRBV6-2 or TRBV6-3; D remains ambiguous. The germline V gene encodes CDR1 MNHEY and CDR2 SVGEGT. This CDR3 has 11 amino acids. V lost 6 bases and J lost 8, with 10 bases in between. This CDR3 is CASRFPTGYTF. CDR3 coding DNA: TGTGCCAGCAGGTTCCCCACGGGCTACACCTTC.

This clonotype turned up a few times. V gene TRBV7-9 combines with J gene TRBJ2-7; 10 bases agree with TRBD2. CDR1 is SEHNR and CDR2 is FQNEAQ in the germline V gene (reference sequence). CDR3 length: 14 residues. After removal of 5 bases from V and 6 bases from J, the junction contained 7 bases not matched to a gene. This chain's CDR3 is CASSQTSGHTEQYF. Here the CDR3 DNA reads TGTGCCAGCAGCCAGACTAGCGGGCACACCGAGCAGTACTTC.

The chain combines TRBV6-5 with TRBJ2-7; 9 positions agree with TRBD2. This CDR3 spans 16 amino acids. V lost 2 bases to trimming and J lost 2 bases; unmatched junction nucleotides: 7. CDR1 and CDR2 from the germline V gene are MNHEY and SVGAGI. CDR3 sequence: CASSYATLAGTYEQYF. The CDR3, as DNA: TGTGCCAGCAGTTACGCCACGCTAGCGGGAACCTACGAGCAGTACTTC.

This clonotype was seen many times. The rearrangement uses TRBV6-6 and TRBJ1-2, with no clear D. Germline CDR1 MNHNY, CDR2 SVGAGI (reference sequence). V was clipped by 2 bases and J by 3 bases, with 7 bases between them. The CDR3 has 13 residues. The CDR3 coding sequence is TGTGCCAGCAGTTACCAAGCTGACTATGGCTACACCTTC. Protein product: CASSYQADYGYTF.

This clonotype was detected a few times. The chain carries TRBV3-1 and TRBJ2-5; 11 positions agree with TRBD2. Germline CDR1 reads LGHDT; CDR2 reads YNNKEL (reference sequence). The V and J ends lost 5 bases and 2 bases, in that order; junction bases with no gene match: 7. This CDR3 region has 16 residues. The CDR3 region is CASSLGLADVQETQYF. As DNA, the CDR3 is TGTGCCAGCAGCTTGGGACTAGCGGACGTACAAGAGACCCAGTACTTC.

This clonotype was recorded at least ten times. CDR3 nucleotide sequence: TGCAGTGCTAGAGATTTCGGACAGGGGGCCTACGAGCAGTACTTC. It specifies CSARDFGQGAYEQYF. The chain is built from TRBV20-1 and TRBJ2-7, with 10 bases that match TRBD1. This CDR3 is built from 15 residues. V was pared by 0 bases and J by 2 bases, with 4 bases of the junction left unmatched. The germline V gene has CDR1 DFQATT and CDR2 SNEGSKA (reference sequence).

The chain employs TRBV7-2 and TRBJ1-5; tentatively, D is TRBD1 (5 bases). Trimming stripped 2 bases from V and 15 bases from J, with 23 bases between. Germline CDR1 reads SGHTA; CDR2 reads FQGNSA. The CDR3 consists of 15 residues. CDR3 loop: CASSLNGGAGGSVHF. CDR3 in DNA: TGTGCCAGCAGCTTAAACGGTGGGGCGGGGGGGTCTGTGCATTTT.

This clonotype was detected a few times. V is TRBV20-1 and J is TRBJ2-5, with 16 bases identical to TRBD2. Germline V gives CDR1 DFQATT, CDR2 SNEGSKA (reference sequence). The V gene end was trimmed by 6 bases and the J gene end by 5 bases; junction bases not matched to a gene: 6. The CDR3 totals 15 residues. The CDR3 reads CSARGLAGGLETQYF. As DNA, the CDR3 is TGCAGTGCCAGGGGACTAGCGGGGGGGCTGGAGACCCAGTACTTC.

This clonotype was counted ten times or more. The chain carries TRBV12-3 or TRBV12-4 and TRBJ2-3; D uncertain. CDR3 length: 14 residues. V was pared by 6 bases and J by 0 bases, with 10 bases between. CDR3 in amino acids: CASRQMTSTDTQYF. DNA for the CDR3: TGTGCCAGCAGGCAGATGACCAGCACAGATACGCAGTATTTT.

The V gene is TRBV9, the J gene TRBJ2-1; possible D gene TRBD2, 5 bases. Germline lookup yields CDR1 SGDLS and CDR2 YYNGEE. The CDR3 has 13 residues. V was shortened by 0 bases and J by 5 bases, with 6 bases between the two germline ends. The CDR3 reads CASSVAGNNEQFF. In DNA, the CDR3 is TGTGCCAGCAGCGTAGCGGGGAACAATGAGCAGTTCTTC.

V usage is TRBV28 and J usage is TRBJ1-1; TRBD1 is a possible D gene (6 bases). Trimming removed 0 bases from V and 7 bases from J, with 15 bases in between. CDR1 and CDR2 from the germline V gene are MDHEN and SYDVKM. This CDR3 is built from 15 residues. CDR3 nucleotides: TGTGCCAGCAGTTTATGCTGGGCAGGGGCCTGTGAAGCTTTCTTT. Protein: CASSLCWAGACEAFF. Using reference TRBV28 and TRBJ1-1 for the parts outside the CDR3, the full variable domain is DVKVTQSSRYLVKRTGEKVFLECVQDMDHENMFWYRQDPGLGLRLIYFSYDVKMKEKGDIPEGYSVSREKKERFSLILESASTNQTSMYLCASSLCWAGACEAFFGQGTRLTVV.

This clonotype was picked up one time. This is likely a read error, given that the CDR3 carries no conserved phenylalanine or tryptophan at its end. V is TRBV28 and J is TRBJ1-5, with D possibly matching TRBD1 (5 bases). Trimming stripped 4 bases from V and 2 bases from J, with 12 bases between. CDR1 MDHEN and CDR2 SYDVKM come from the germline V gene. CDR3 length: 15 amino acids. The DNA for the CDR3 is TGTGCCAGCAGTTGGACCCAGGGCGGCAATCAGCCCCAGCATTTA. This gives the protein CASSWTQGGNQPQHL.

V and J are TRBV12-3 or TRBV12-4 and TRBJ1-5, with TRBD1 matching over 9 bases. The CDR3 sequence is 16 residues long. V dropped 6 bases and J dropped 0; count of bases not matched to a gene: 6. CDR3 in amino acids: CASRPDRGNSNQPQHF. The CDR3 DNA is TGTGCCAGCAGACCTGACAGGGGGAATAGCAATCAGCCCCAGCATTTT.

The chain recombines TRBV6-5 with TRBJ2-7; D tentatively reads TRBD1 or TRBD2 (5 bases each). The CDR3 has 16 residues. The germline CDR1 and CDR2 sequences are MNHEY and SVGAGI. Trimming left V 0 bases short and J 3 bases short, with 15 bases between. As DNA, the CDR3 is TGTGCCAGCAGTTACTCCACGGGGCTCGCCAACTACGAGCAGTACTTC. Translation: CASSYSTGLANYEQYF.

The V gene is TRBV7-2, the J gene TRBJ2-7; possible D gene TRBD1, 6 bases. This CDR3 is 14 amino acids long. V was cut by 6 bases and J by 8 bases, with 20 bases left in between. Germline CDR1 is SGHTA and CDR2 is FQGNSA. CDR3 protein: CASSQGNTPTKQYF. Here the CDR3 DNA reads TGTGCCAGCAGTCAGGGGAACACTCCTACGAAGCAGTACTTC.

This clonotype was picked up many times. J is TRBJ1-1 and V is TRBV4-2; D gene ambiguous. V was shortened by 0 bases and J by 5 bases, with 4 bases between the two germline ends. This CDR3 is built from 12 residues. CDR1 is LGHNA and CDR2 is YNFKEQ in the germline V gene. The CDR3 DNA follows: TGTGCCAGCAGCCAAGATTGGACTGAAGCTTTCTTT. Its protein is CASSQDWTEAFF.

This clonotype was found a few times. The chain combines TRBV20-1 with TRBJ1-6, with D unclear. Deletions cut 3 bases from V and 5 bases from J, with 14 bases between. The length of the CDR3 is 15 residues. Germline V CDR1 and CDR2: DFQATT, SNEGSKA (reference sequence). The CDR3 DNA is TGCAGTGCTAGGAAGTGGAACCAAAATAATTCACCCCTCCACTTT. Residues: CSARKWNQNNSPLHF.

This clonotype was observed a few times. This rearrangement joins TRBV29-1 to TRBJ1-2; tentative D call: TRBD1 (5 bases). Germline V gene lookup returns CDR1 SQVTM and CDR2 ANQGSEA. V dropped 3 bases and J dropped 6 bases, with 17 bases sitting between them. This CDR3 is 14 amino acids long. CDR3 sequence: CSVDGGTRGNGYTF. Written as DNA, the CDR3 is TGCAGCGTTGACGGTGGGACCCGGGGCAATGGCTACACCTTC.

This clonotype turned up a few times. The V and J genes are TRBV7-3 and TRBJ1-4, with D uncertain. The germline CDR1 and CDR2 sequences are SGHTA and FQGTGA. CDR3 length: 12 amino acids. Trimming left V 3 bases short and J 3 bases short, with 2 bases between. CDR3 region: CASSFSNEKLFF. CDR3 DNA: TGTGCCAGCAGCTTCTCTAATGAAAAACTGTTTTTT.

This clonotype was seen a handful of times. V usage is TRBV19 and J usage is TRBJ2-1; weak D call: TRBD1 (5 bases). CDR1 and CDR2 (germline): LNHDA, SQIVND (reference sequence). Trimming left V 1 base short and J 1 base short, with 11 bases between. CDR3 length equals 16 residues. Here the CDR3 reads CASSIGGARSYNEQFF. CDR3 DNA sequence: TGTGCCAGTAGTATAGGTGGGGCAAGGTCCTACAATGAGCAGTTCTTC.